This T cell receptor beta chain was found in a study of T cell responses to AZD1222 COVID-19 vaccine (dated by TCRdb to 2020 to 2023). General notes on the study: TCR sequencing was performed for roughly 250 trial participants, of whom around 200 were given two doses of AZD1222 and around 26 were given two doses of MenACWY control vaccine. Trial participants were enrolled by age into subgroups of 18-55, 56-69 and 70-plus years, and about 150, 27 and 61 TCR-sequenced participants, respectively, were included in these subgroups. General study outcomes and caveats: Conclusions about previously exposed vaccinees were limited because only six AZD1222 recipients were SARS-CoV-2 seropositive at baseline. Reportedly, close to half of the unique spike-specific TCRs recognized epitopes lying outside the regions that are mutated in the B.1.351 and B.1.1.7 variants. After two AZD1222 doses, spike-specific TCR breadth and depth were significantly higher than at day 0 and than in MenACWY recipients. In the small 56-69-year group, the increase in depth fell short of significance, most likely because of low power. Participants were mostly white British, with more females than males. The authors suggested clonal diversity may have been underestimated. No day 14 peak-response samples were available, so repertoires were characterized only after the peak T cell response. Vaccine-associated CD4 TCRs spanned the whole spike protein, with dominant responses in regions 160-218 and 743-854.

This clone was detected only once. Its antigen is not yet known. There are no base qualities to consult, and no much larger clone falls within one base. A distance of 10 bases separates the germline ends of V and J, which lose 1 base and 4 bases respectively. CDR1 and CDR2, looked up from the germline V gene, are MNHEY and SVGAGI. From its cysteine to its phenylalanine, the CDR3 spans 14 amino acids. The sequence is cut down to CDR3 DNA, 42 bases in frame from base 1. The time point label corresponds to: about 28 days (+/-7) after the second vaccine dose. Because spike-specific TCR depth and breadth did not differ between the two schedules, AZD1222 recipients who got a second dose at roughly 4 weeks were pooled with those who got a second dose at roughly 12 weeks. The vaccinee samples were drawn from two UK trials, COV001 and COV002, one of which was a single-blind randomized controlled phase 2/3 trial testing AZD1222 (ChAdOx1 nCoV-19) in healthy adults. For TCRbeta chain sequencing, PBMC samples from trial participants were taken at day 0 and at day 28 after the second dose.

The CDR3 regions of human TCRbeta chains were analyzed by immunosequencing. The published analysis was carried out like this. TCRs in the repertoires were compared against a reference library of SARS-CoV-2-specific TCRs that had been generated with the MIRA antigen-specificity platform. Breadth was defined as the fraction of unique TCRs that were SARS-CoV-2-associated. Depth was defined as the fraction of total T cells that were SARS-CoV-2-associated. Each spike-specific TCR was assigned to its reactive spike region and to a CD4 or CD8 class using the MIRA data. Log10-transformed breadth and depth values were compared by one-way ANOVA with Sidak's multiple comparisons tests. TCRdb provides this immuneACCESS table in a form limited to in-frame rearrangements. Some clones are lacking; in checked studies, under half of them reflect an unresolved V gene, and why the rest are absent is not known. That table furnishes V, J and clone size, whereas the DNA furnished D and trimming. The sample has about 150,000 clones on record, 75% to 95% of them singletons. Of the sample, about 3.3% is held by the ten largest clones.

The clonotype originates from an adult who received the AZD1222 COVID-19 vaccine. The rearrangement combines TRBV6-5 with TRBJ1-1, and possibly TRBD1, on 5 matching bases. Sequenced here: peripheral blood, sampled 28 days after the second AZD1222 dose. The CDR3 protein sequence reads: CASSYFRDLTEAFF. The DNA is TGTGCCAGCAGTTACTTCAGGGACCTCACTGAAGCTTTCTTT.